A selection of T cell receptor beta chains follows, all from one sample in a study of cytomegalovirus exposure and HLA in healthy donors. Libraries were prepared by immunoSEQ multiplex PCR; TCRdb keeps only in-frame clonotypes and omits some of them. Of approximately 200,000 clones in the sample, approximately 88% were seen once. Sequencing was performed on PBMCs. The receptors stem from a boy aged 5-17 years in good health and CMV-seronegative. Each CDR3 is given with its conserved first and last residue. D genes are given only for firm matches. Part of the rows lack a size; the others show once, few, many or a class for expanded clones.

-,14,TRBJ1-4,TRBV7-2,-,TGTGCCAGCAGCGACCCGGGGGGGGTTGAAAAACTGTTTTTT,CASSDPGGVEKLFF
few,15,TRBJ2-3,TRBV29-1,TRBD2,TGCAGCGTACGGACTAGCGGGAGTAGCACAGATACGCAGTATTTT,CSVRTSGSSTDTQYF
-,14,TRBJ2-7,TRBV6-5,TRBD1,TGTGCCAGCAGCCGCGGGACAGGGGGAGGCGAGCAGTACTTC,CASSRGTGGGEQYF
-,19,TRBJ2-1,TRBV11-2,TRBD2,TGTGCCAGCAGCCGGGGCGGACTAGCGGGGGCCCTCTCCTACAATGAGCAGTTCTTC,CASSRGGLAGALSYNEQFF
-,16,TRBJ2-7,TRBV9,TRBD2,TGTGCCAGCAGCGAATACGACGGGACTAGCGGTTACGAGCAGTACTTC,CASSEYDGTSGYEQYF
-,15,TRBJ1-2,TRBV15,-,TGTGCCACCAGCAGAGATTTGACGGGGAACTATGGCTACACCTTC,CATSRDLTGNYGYTF
-,18,TRBJ1-1,TRBV9,-,TGTGCCAGCAGCGTAGCTCACCGACCGACAGGAGATAACACTGAAGCTTTCTTT,CASSVAHRPTGDNTEAFF
-,15,TRBJ2-2,TRBV2,-,TGTGCCAGCAGTGAAACAGGGCGGTCCACCGGGGAGCTGTTTTTT,CASSETGRSTGELFF
-,14,TRBJ1-1,TRBV27,-,TGTGCCAGCAGTTTATATATGGGGGGGGTGGGAGCTTTCTTT,CASSLYMGGVGAFF
-,14,TRBJ2-1,TRBV5-1,-,TGCGCCAGCAGCTTGGTGGGACTCTCGGATGAGCAGTTCTTC,CASSLVGLSDEQFF
-,15,TRBJ2-7,TRBV19,TRBD2,TGTGCCAGTAGTCCCCTAGCGGGAGGGTCCTACGAGCAGTACTTC,CASSPLAGGSYEQYF
few,14,TRBJ1-1,TRBV19,-,TGTGCCAGTACTATCCAGGGTGCGAACACTGAAGCTTTCTTT,CASTIQGANTEAFF
-,12,TRBJ2-7,TRBV27,-,TGTGCCAGCAGTTTCTCAGGGAACGAGCAGTACTTC,CASSFSGNEQYF
few,14,TRBJ2-7,TRBV30,-,TGTGCCTGGCAAGGACAGATTTTCTCCTACGAGCAGTACTTC,CAWQGQIFSYEQYF
-,11,TRBJ2-2,TRBV20-1,-,TGCAGTGCTAACGGGGTCGGGGAGCTGTTTTTT,CSANGVGELFF
once,13,TRBJ2-7,TRBV29-1,-,TGCAGCGTTGGCCCCAGGCGTTCCGACGAGCAGTACTTC,CSVGPRRSDEQYF
-,13,TRBJ2-1,TRBV27,TRBD2,TGTGCCAGCAGTCTAAAGGGAGGGCGGGAGCAGTTCTTC,CASSLKGGREQFF
-,18,TRBJ1-1,TRBV4-1,-,TGCGCCAGCAGCCAAGCGGGGTTCCAGAGGGGGAAAGACACTGAAGCTTTCTTT,CASSQAGFQRGKDTEAFF
-,17,TRBJ2-3,TRBV28,TRBD2,TGTGCCAGCAGTCTACGGTTAGGGACTAGGGACACAGATACGCAGTATTTT,CASSLRLGTRDTDTQYF
once,12,TRBJ2-5,TRBV2,-,TGTGCCAGCAGACCGGACTGGAAGACCCAGTACTTC,CASRPDWKTQYF
-,13,TRBJ2-7,TRBV30,-,TGTGCCTGGAGTGGAGGCTTCGCCTACGAGCAGTACTTC,CAWSGGFAYEQYF
-,14,TRBJ1-1,TRBV6-5,-,TGTGCCAGCAGGAGACTAGGGGTAAACACTGAAGCTTTCTTT,CASRRLGVNTEAFF
-,17,TRBJ2-1,TRBV11-2,TRBD2,TGTGCCAGCAGCTTATGGCTGGGGCGGGAGGGCCCCAATGAGCAGTTCTTC,CASSLWLGREGPNEQFF
-,15,TRBJ2-3,TRBV29-1,TRBD1,TGCAGCGTTGCCCTTGGACAGGGGGTCGCAGATACGCAGTATTTT,CSVALGQGVADTQYF
-,14,TRBJ1-1,TRBV6-1,-,TGTGCCAGCAGTGAGCCAGGGAAGAGCACTGAAGCTTTCTTT,CASSEPGKSTEAFF
few,15,TRBJ2-3,TRBV5-1,-,TGCGCCAGCAGCTTATTCTCCCGGGGGACAGATACGCAGTATTTT,CASSLFSRGTDTQYF
-,11,TRBJ1-1,TRBV10-3,-,TGTGCCATCAGTCAGAACACTGAAGCTTTCTTT,CAISQNTEAFF
once,15,TRBJ1-3,TRBV19,TRBD1,TGTGCCAGTATGCAGCAGGGGGTCTCTGGAAACACCATATATTTT,CASMQQGVSGNTIYF
-,13,TRBJ2-3,TRBV9,-,TGTGCCAGCAGCGTAGACTCCCCAGATACGCAGTATTTT,CASSVDSPDTQYF
-,15,TRBJ2-5,TRBV6-1,TRBD2,TGTGCCAGCAGTGAGCGGGAGTTCGGTCGGAAGACCCAGTACTTC,CASSEREFGRKTQYF
-,14,TRBJ1-1,TRBV10-3,TRBD1,TGTGCCATCAGCCGACAGGGGGTCAACACTGAAGCTTTCTTT,CAISRQGVNTEAFF
once,14,TRBJ2-7,TRBV7-2,-,TGTGCCAGCAGCGCGGGGACAGACTTGTCCGAGCAGTACTTC,CASSAGTDLSEQYF
few,14,TRBJ2-2,TRBV12-5,TRBD1,TGTGCTAGTGAGGACAGGGTTGGCACCGGGGAGCTGTTTTTT,CASEDRVGTGELFF
-,13,TRBJ2-7,TRBV7-2,-,TGTGCCAGCAGCGCAGATCGGGGCTACGAGCAGTACTTC,CASSADRGYEQYF
-,15,TRBJ1-2,TRBV29-1,-,TGCAGCGTAACCACCCCAGGGAGGAAGGGGTATGGCTACACCTTC,CSVTTPGRKGYGYTF
-,13,TRBJ1-2,TRBV6-6,-,TGTGCCAGCAATTCGGACGGGATCTATGGCTACACCTTC,CASNSDGIYGYTF
-,15,TRBJ2-7,TRBV2,TRBD1,TGTGCCAGCAGTGCGACAGGGGGGCAGACCTACGAGCAGTACTTC,CASSATGGQTYEQYF
-,13,TRBJ1-1,TRBV9,-,TGTGCCAGCAGCGGAGGCGCTAACACTGAAGCTTTCTTT,CASSGGANTEAFF
-,14,TRBJ1-1,TRBV5-1,-,TGCGCCAGCAGCCCCCAAGGGGGGGCGAGAGGTGTTTTCTTT,CASSPQGGARGVFF
few,16,TRBJ2-1,TRBV9,TRBD2,TGTGCCAGCAGCGTCCTAGCGGGGGGCCCGGGCAATGAGCAGTTCTTC,CASSVLAGGPGNEQFF